What follows are 7 T cell receptor beta chains derived from one specimen sequenced in a study of blood T cells in healthy people across ages. A second roughly 6 to 11 cycle PCR used barcoded and J-beta primers. TCRdb re-called the 5' RACE reads with MiXCR, one entry per CDR3 protein. Among nearly 1 million distinct CDR3 sequences listed, 45% to 60% were seen once. The sample taken for sequencing was blood. The receptors derive from a woman in her sixties or seventies in good health.

For this clonotype: An end of the junction does not agree with germline; a read error may underlie this. The rearrangement joins TRBV13 to TRBJ2-3; TRBD2 agrees at 8 bases. Germline V gene data show CDR1 as PRHDT and CDR2 as FYEKMQ (reference sequence). The CDR3 covers 16 residues. The CDR3 nucleotides are TGTGCCAGCAGGTTAGAAACGGGAGGGCCGGAAGATACGCAGTATTTT. Translating gives CASRLETGGPEDTQYF.

A few counts support this clonotype. This chain links TRBV4-3 with TRBJ1-5; a weak D match, TRBD1 (6 bases). Germline assignment: CDR1 LGHNA and CDR2 YSLEER. Trimming cost V 0 bases and J 0 bases, with 18 bases left between them. This CDR3 is 19 amino acids long. The CDR3 here is CASSQDPTTGPNSNQPQHF. DNA of the CDR3: TGCGCCAGCAGCCAAGATCCAACGACAGGCCCGAATAGCAATCAGCCCCAGCATTTT.

This clonotype occurred a few times. The gene calls are TRBV3-1 and TRBJ2-3, with D perhaps matching TRBD2 (5 bases). The CDR3 runs 14 residues. V was trimmed by 2 bases and J by 1 base, leaving 7 bases between them. The germline V gene encodes CDR1 LGHDT and CDR2 YNNKEL (reference sequence). For the CDR3, the DNA is TGTGCCAGCAGCCAACTAGCCGGCACAGATACGCAGTATTTT. Its protein is CASSQLAGTDTQYF.

The table lists this clonotype with a few counts. The chain is built from TRBV29-1 and TRBJ2-3; D might be TRBD2 (6 bases). V lost 0 bases and J lost 0, with 10 bases in between. Germline CDR1 and CDR2: SQVTM and ANQGSEA. CDR3 length equals 15 residues. The CDR3 protein is CSVEDRGLSTDTQYF. The DNA of the CDR3 is TGCAGCGTTGAAGATAGGGGACTCAGCACAGATACGCAGTATTTT.

A remark on this clonotype: This may arise from a read error, as a much more abundant clone is one base away. This sequence joins TRBV11-2 and TRBJ2-1; D is uncertain. Germline CDR1 SGHAT, CDR2 FQNNGV. The ends were cut back, 3 bases at V and 6 bases at J, with 12 bases in the middle. This CDR3 has 14 residues. The CDR3 coding sequence is TGTGCCAGCAGCTTGACAAAACCCTGCAATGAGCAGTTCTTC. This sequence encodes CASSLTKPCNEQFF.

The rearrangement links TRBV20-1 to TRBJ2-7, with 8 bases aligning to TRBD2. Trimming at V came to 2 bases and at J to 5 bases, leaving 5 bases not matched to a gene. The CDR3 extends over 13 amino acids. Germline V gene lookup returns CDR1 DFQATT and CDR2 SNEGSKA (reference sequence). DNA for the CDR3: TGCAGTGCTAGACGGGGGACTAGTCACGAGCAGTACTTC. Amino acids: CSARRGTSHEQYF.

This chain links TRBV20-1 with TRBJ1-3; possible D gene TRBD1, 6 bases. The CDR3 loop spans 14 amino acids. CDR1 and CDR2 from the germline V gene are DFQATT and SNEGSKA (reference sequence). The V gene lost 1 base and the J gene lost 4 bases, with 11 bases spanning the gap. Here the CDR3 DNA reads TGCAGTGCTAGAGTCGAGGGGGACGGAAACACCATATATTTT. Its translation: CSARVEGDGNTIYF.